Listed below are T cell receptor beta chains from one sample, sequenced in a study of blood T cells in healthy people across ages. TCRdb passed the 5' RACE reads through MiXCR, listing each CDR3 protein once. The profile shows some 730,000 distinct CDR3 sequences, 20% to 25% of them singletons. The sequenced material came from blood. Source of these receptors: a man between 70 and 80 years old in good health. Each CDR3 is given with its conserved first and last residue. The order of the fields is V gene, J gene, D gene, clone size, CDR3 DNA, CDR3 protein. The D gene is left open where the match is weak. Expanded clones get a size class; other rows say once, few or many, or leave the size out.

TRBV2	TRBJ1-2	NA	NA	TGTGCCAGCAGAGACCATGGACCAGCTAACTATGGCTACACCTTC	CASRDHGPANYGYTF
TRBV12-3/TRBV12-4	TRBJ2-3	TRBD2	NA	TGTGCCAGCAGTCCTTTTCAAGCGGGGGGGCCACGGAGTATTGGTACGCAGTATTTT	CASSPFQAGGPRSIGTQYF
TRBV3-1	TRBJ2-1	TRBD2	NA	TGTGCCAGCAGCCAGACTAGCGGGAGGCCCTACAATGAGCAGTTCTTC	CASSQTSGRPYNEQFF
TRBV9	TRBJ2-5	NA	few	TGTGCCAGCAGCGTAACGATAAGGCAAGAGACCCAGTACTTC	CASSVTIRQETQYF
TRBV14	TRBJ2-7	TRBD1	few	TGTGCCAGCAGCCCCCTGGACAGGGGGACTTACGAGCAGTACTTC	CASSPLDRGTYEQYF
TRBV2	TRBJ1-1	TRBD1	few	TGTGCCAGCAGAGCGACAGGGCCGAACACTGAAGCTTTCTTT	CASRATGPNTEAFF
TRBV12-3/TRBV12-4	TRBJ2-7	NA	few	TGTGCCAGCAGTTTATTTGCTCAGTCCTACGAGCAGTACTTC	CASSLFAQSYEQYF
TRBV10-1	TRBJ1-2	NA	many	TGCGCCACCCTACCCCAGGACCCTTATGGCTACACCTTC	CATLPQDPYGYTF
TRBV5-1	TRBJ1-4	NA	NA	TGCGCCAGCAGCTTGGGGGGACGGGGAACTAATGAAAAACTGTTTTTT	CASSLGGRGTNEKLFF
TRBV2	TRBJ2-3	TRBD1	NA	TGTGCCAGCAGTGCGCGTAGACAGGGAACAGATACGCAGTATTTT	CASSARRQGTDTQYF
TRBV28	TRBJ2-1	TRBD2	few	TGTGCCAGCAGTTTTATAGCGGGGCCCTACAATGAGCAGTTCTTC	CASSFIAGPYNEQFF
TRBV27	TRBJ1-1	NA	NA	TGTGCCAGCAGTCGTCGGGACATAGGCACTGAAGCTTTCTTT	CASSRRDIGTEAFF
TRBV12-3/TRBV12-4	TRBJ2-5	NA	NA	TGTGCCAGCAGTTTGGGGATTGGGACCTTCCATGAGACCCAGTACTTC	CASSLGIGTFHETQYF
TRBV6-1	TRBJ1-4	NA	few	TGTGCCAGCAGCGAAGCAGGGGATGCTAAAAAACTGTTTTTT	CASSEAGDAKKLFF
TRBV19	TRBJ2-3	NA	NA	TGTGCCAGTGGGTTATCGGGGGCAGATACGCAGTATTTT	CASGLSGADTQYF
TRBV14	TRBJ2-1	TRBD2	NA	TGTGCCAGCATCCAAGAGCCCGGGACTAGGGACAATGAGCAGTTCTTC	CASIQEPGTRDNEQFF
TRBV27	TRBJ2-2	NA	few	TGTGCCAGTAAGACAGCACCGAACACCGGGGAGCTGTTTTTT	CASKTAPNTGELFF
TRBV7-2	TRBJ1-6	NA	few	TGTGCCAGCAGCTTGGGACCTCGGAATTCACCCCTCCACTTT	CASSLGPRNSPLHF
TRBV20-1	TRBJ1-2	NA	NA	TGCAGTGCTAGAGATCGTGAAGGGTTTTTGTTCGGCTACACCTTC	CSARDREGFLFGYTF
TRBV5-1	TRBJ1-6	NA	NA	TGCGCCAGCAGCTTGCAGGGAAAGTCGTCACCCCTCCACTTT	CASSLQGKSSPLHF
TRBV4-3	TRBJ2-2	NA	NA	TGCGCCAGCAGCCAAACAAGGGCAAGTCTGAGAACCGGGGAGCTGTTTTTT	CASSQTRASLRTGELFF
TRBV3-1	TRBJ2-5	NA	NA	TGTGCCAGCAGCCAAAGAATAACATCGGAGACCCAGTACTTC	CASSQRITSETQYF
TRBV7-3	TRBJ2-6	TRBD1	few	TGTGCCAGCAGCCCCAACCTGGGACAGGGCCCCACCGGGGCCAACGTCCTGACTTTC	CASSPNLGQGPTGANVLTF
TRBV12-3/TRBV12-4	TRBJ2-5	NA	NA	TGTGCCAGCAGTCGCCCCTCGGGGCTAACGGCCCAAGAGACCCAGTACTTC	CASSRPSGLTAQETQYF
TRBV5-1	TRBJ1-1	NA	NA	TGCGCCAGCAGCGTGGTCGGGGTTTCTAACACTGAAGCTTTCTTT	CASSVVGVSNTEAFF
TRBV7-2	TRBJ2-1	TRBD2	few	TGTGCCAGCAGCTTAAATCCGACTAGCTTGAATGAGCAGTTCTTC	CASSLNPTSLNEQFF
TRBV12-3/TRBV12-4	TRBJ1-1	NA	NA	TGTGCCAGCAGTTTGCCGGGACTTATGAACACTGAAGCTTTCTTT	CASSLPGLMNTEAFF
TRBV9	TRBJ1-2	NA	NA	TGTGCCAGCAGCGCACCACTTACAGGGAACGGATTTGGCTACACCTTC	CASSAPLTGNGFGYTF
TRBV6-2/TRBV6-3	TRBJ2-6	NA	few	TGTGCCAGCAGTAAGGCGGACTCTGGGGCCAACGTCCTGACTTTC	CASSKADSGANVLTF
TRBV28	TRBJ1-2	NA	NA	TGTGCCAGCAGTTTAGGTTTGGGGGTCTATGGCTACACCTTC	CASSLGLGVYGYTF
TRBV5-1	TRBJ2-3	NA	few	TGCGCCAGCAGCTTGAGGATAGGAGATACGCAGTATTTT	CASSLRIGDTQYF
TRBV29-1	TRBJ2-7	TRBD2	few	TGCAGCGCCCTGGGGGAGGGGGAGCAGTACTTC	CSALGEGEQYF
TRBV18	TRBJ2-2	NA	NA	TGTGCCAGCTCACCATCCATGACCGGGGAGCTGTTTTTT	CASSPSMTGELFF
TRBV2	TRBJ1-1	NA	few	TGTGCCAGCAGCAAACCGACAGCAATGAACACTGAAGCTTTCTTT	CASSKPTAMNTEAFF
TRBV7-2	TRBJ2-7	TRBD1	NA	TGTGCCAGCAGCTTCGCGGGACAGGGGTCCTACGAGCAGTACTTC	CASSFAGQGSYEQYF
TRBV28	TRBJ2-1	NA	NA	TGTGCCAGCAGCTCGACAGAGGGGATGGTGAATGGGCAGTTCTTC	CASSSTEGMVNGQFF
TRBV2	TRBJ1-4	TRBD1	NA	TGTGCCAGCAGTGAAACAGGGGGATTCTTTGCAACTAATGAAAAACTGTTTTTT	CASSETGGFFATNEKLFF